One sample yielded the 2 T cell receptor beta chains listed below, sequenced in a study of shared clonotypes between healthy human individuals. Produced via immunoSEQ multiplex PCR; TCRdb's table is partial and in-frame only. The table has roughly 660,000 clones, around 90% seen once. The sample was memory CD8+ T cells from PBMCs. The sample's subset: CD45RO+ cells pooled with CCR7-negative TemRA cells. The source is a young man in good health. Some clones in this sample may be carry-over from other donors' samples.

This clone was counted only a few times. The CDR3: CASSLALEGTDTEAFF. In DNA form, the CDR3 reads TGTGCCAGCAGCTTAGCGCTTGAGGGCACGGACACTGAAGCTTTCTTT. This chain connects TRBV7-2 to TRBJ1-1; D gene unclear. Germline values: CDR1 SGHTA, CDR2 FQGNSA. This CDR3 is 16 amino acids long. The V and J ends lost 0 bases and 3 bases respectively, with 14 bases between them.

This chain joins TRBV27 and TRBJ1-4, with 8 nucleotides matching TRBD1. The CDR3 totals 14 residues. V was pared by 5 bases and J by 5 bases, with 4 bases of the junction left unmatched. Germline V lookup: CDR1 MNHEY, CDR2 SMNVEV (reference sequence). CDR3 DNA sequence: TGTGCCAGCAGTCCTTCAGGGGGCAATGAAAAACTGTTTTTT. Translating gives CASSPSGGNEKLFF.